Listed here are 20 T cell receptor beta chains from one sample, sequenced in a study of T cells in Graves' hyperthyroidism and ophthalmopathy. TCR beta CDR3 regions were amplified from RNA. The HTBI set primed first-round TCR CDR3 RT-PCR. MiXCR was run by TCRdb on the multiplex PCR reads, yielding one entry per CDR3 protein. The sample contains about 680,000 distinct CDR3 sequences, just over 35% of which appear only once. Sequences were obtained from blood. The source of these receptors is a woman in her 40s with Graves' hyperthyroidism.

This clonotype was observed a handful of times. V usage is TRBV10-2 and J usage is TRBJ1-2; D perhaps matches TRBD1 (5 bases). This CDR3 spans 16 amino acids. V lost 4 bases and J 8 bases, leaving 23 bases between the germline ends. CDR1 is WSHSY, CDR2 SAAADI, per germline. CDR3 nucleotide sequence: TGCGCCAGCAGTGGGTTCACAGGTTCCCCCGGCGCGGGCTACACCTTC. Translation gives CASSGFTGSPGAGYTF.

Regarding this clonotype: The CDR3 ends on some other residue instead of the conserved phenylalanine or tryptophan, so this is likely a read error. The J gene is TRBJ2-7, the V gene TRBV9, with 8 bases lining up with TRBD2. Trimming removed 1 base from V and 6 bases from J; junction bases left unmatched: 12. Germline V gives CDR1 SGDLS, CDR2 YYNGEE. CDR3 length equals 16 residues. In DNA form, the CDR3 reads TGTGCCAGCAGCGTATCCGGGACTAGGTTAGGGGGCGAGCAGTACCTC. Translated, it gives CASSVSGTRLGGEQYL.

The V call is TRBV15, the J call TRBJ1-6; D call uncertain. This CDR3 has 15 amino acids. Per the germline V gene, CDR1 is LNHNV and CDR2 is YYDKDF (reference sequence). V was pared by 3 bases and J by 0 bases, with 6 bases between. The CDR3 nucleotides read TGTGCCACCAGCAGCCCGAGCTCCTATAATTCACCCCTCCACTTT. Amino acids: CATSSPSSYNSPLHF.

The chain uses TRBV3-1 and TRBJ2-7; D possibly corresponds to TRBD2 (6 bases). The J call could be wrong; TRBJ2-1 is a better fit for the DNA end. The CDR3 contains 12 residues. Per germline, CDR1 LGHDT and CDR2 YNNKEL (reference sequence). This chain's CDR3 is CASSVADNEQFF. CDR3 nucleotides: TGTGCCAGCAGCGTAGCGGACAATGAGCAGTTCTTC.

The count of this clonotype is one. The genes are TRBV4-1 and TRBJ2-7; 9 positions agree with TRBD1. Germline CDR1 reads MGHRA; CDR2 reads YSYEKL. J gave up 7 bases and V 0 bases, and 7 bases lay outside the gene matches. CDR3 length equals 15 residues. The CDR3 nucleotides are TGCGCCAGCAGCCAAGAGGGACAGGGATTTCAAGAGCAGTACTTC. The encoded protein is CASSQEGQGFQEQYF.

The V call is TRBV10-3, the J call TRBJ1-3; 8 positions match TRBD1. CDR3 length equals 16 residues. CDR1 ENHRY and CDR2 SYGVKD come from the germline V gene. V was clipped by 8 bases and J by 7 bases; unmatched bases: 16. The CDR3 here is CAIRQGTSGTGNTIYF. Written as DNA, the CDR3 is TGTGCCATCCGTCAAGGGACTAGCGGGACAGGTAACACCATATATTTT.

The count of this clonotype is one. The genes are TRBV15 and TRBJ1-1, with 11 bases identical to TRBD1. CDR3 length: 14 amino acids. Germline V gene data show CDR1 as LNHNV and CDR2 as YYDKDF (reference sequence). With V trimmed by 3 bases and J by 4 bases, 1 base remained unmatched. Here the CDR3 reads CATSSGTGGTEAFF. The CDR3 bases are TGTGCCACCAGCAGCGGGACAGGGGGCACTGAAGCTTTCTTT.

Notes on this clonotype: Since no conserved phenylalanine or tryptophan closes the CDR3, a read error is the likely cause. The chain has TRBV20-1 and TRBJ2-7; 11 nucleotides line up with TRBD2. The ends lost 6 bases at V and 4 bases at J; junction bases unmatched: 8. CDR3 length equals 14 residues. Germline assignment: CDR1 DFQATT and CDR2 SNEGSKA (reference sequence). The CDR3 DNA reads as TGCAGTGCCACCACTAGCGGGGGTCTATACGAGCAGTACCTC. Translated: CSATTSGGLYEQYL.

This clonotype has only a few counts. This chain links TRBV10-3 with TRBJ2-7, with D possibly called TRBD1 or TRBD2 (5 bases each). The CDR3 covers 14 residues. The V gene's germline CDR1 is ENHRY and CDR2 SYGVKD. V was clipped by 8 bases and J by 2 bases, with 16 bases between them. The CDR3 loop is CAISPAEGTYEQYF. The CDR3 region has the DNA TGTGCCATCTCCCCGGCAGAGGGGACCTACGAGCAGTACTTC.

This clonotype came up many times. V gene TRBV20-1 combines with J gene TRBJ1-1, with 8 nucleotides matching TRBD1. The CDR3 is 13 amino acids. The junction had 3 bases not matched to a gene; V was cut back by 5 bases and J by 1 base. Germline CDR1 and CDR2: DFQATT and SNEGSKA (reference sequence). The CDR3: CSAPGTGNTEAFF. CDR3 DNA sequence: TGCAGTGCTCCTGGGACAGGGAACACTGAAGCTTTCTTT.

This clonotype was recorded at least ten times. The V gene is TRBV10-3, the J gene TRBJ1-2; D is perhaps TRBD1 (5 bases). Germline CDR1 ENHRY, CDR2 SYGVKD. The CDR3 runs 12 residues. V was clipped by 0 bases and J by 8 bases, with 7 bases between them. CDR3 region: CAISESGVGYTF. Written as DNA, the CDR3 is TGTGCCATCAGTGAGTCGGGGGTCGGCTACACCTTC.

This clonotype has ten or more counts. This chain connects TRBV12-3 or TRBV12-4 to TRBJ1-2; D unresolved. V lost 3 bases and J 10 bases, leaving 9 bases between the germline ends. The CDR3 is made up of 11 amino acids. CDR3 sequence reads: CASSFLTDYTF. The CDR3 nucleotides are TGTGCCAGCAGTTTTCTTACCGACTACACCTTC.

A few counts support this clonotype. The V call is TRBV12-3 or TRBV12-4, the J call TRBJ2-2; perhaps TRBD2 as D (5 bases). V dropped 1 base and J dropped 3 bases, with 9 bases sitting between them. The CDR3 is made up of 15 amino acids. The CDR3 bases are TGTGCCAGCAGTTTAGGGGTGGGAGACACCGGGGAGCTGTTTTTT. Translating it yields CASSLGVGDTGELFF.

In DNA form, the CDR3 reads TGCGCCAGCCCGGACAGGGCCGACGAGCAGTACTTC. It specifies CASPDRADEQYF. The chain joins TRBV10-2 to TRBJ2-7; 8 nucleotides match TRBD1. CDR1 and CDR2 from the germline V gene are WSHSY and SAAADI. With 8 bases clipped from V and 5 bases from J, the junction kept 5 bases outside the gene matches. The CDR3 is 12 amino acids.

Details on this clonotype: This may be a read error, as it is one base from a much larger clone. This chain connects TRBV19 to TRBJ1-1; D not resolved. From germline, CDR1 is LNHDA and CDR2 SQIVND (reference sequence). The CDR3 spans 11 residues. This chain's CDR3 is CASSARAEASF. The CDR3 DNA is TGTGCCAGTAGTGCCCGGGCCGAAGCTTCCTTT.

This clonotype has a count of ten or more. The chain has TRBV5-6 and TRBJ2-5, with no clear D. This CDR3 contains 15 residues. Germline V lookup: CDR1 SGHDT, CDR2 YYEEEE. Trimming took off 0 bases at V and 5 bases at J, with 14 bases between the two ends. CDR3 sequence (DNA): TGTGCCAGCAGCTTGGCCCCCACGGGTACCGAGACCCAGTACTTC. This sequence encodes CASSLAPTGTETQYF.

This clonotype was picked up many times. The rearrangement uses TRBV10-3 and TRBJ2-7; 14 bases agree with TRBD2. V shed 5 bases, J shed 1 base, and the junction held 4 bases outside the gene matches. The CDR3 runs to 16 residues. CDR1 is ENHRY, CDR2 SYGVKD, per germline. CDR3 coding DNA: TGTGCCATCAGTCTAAGGACTAGCGGGAGGTCCTACGAGCAGTACTTC. Protein: CAISLRTSGRSYEQYF.

The sample holds one count of this clonotype. At one end, the junction sequence differs from germline, possibly due to a read error. The chain has TRBV10-3 and TRBJ2-5, with 11 positions matching TRBD2. Germline V lookup: CDR1 ENHRY, CDR2 SYGVKD. This CDR3 contains 16 residues. Here the CDR3 DNA reads TGTGCCAGCAGTTTTAGTAGCGGGGGGGCCGGAGAGACCCAGTACTTC. It encodes CASSFSSGGAGETQYF.

This clonotype was counted ten times or more. This chain connects TRBV10-1 to TRBJ1-1; TRBD1 agrees at 7 bases. The CDR3 has 13 amino acids. V shed 6 bases, J shed 3 bases, and the junction held 4 bases outside the gene matches. CDR1 is WNHNN and CDR2 is SYGVQD in the germline V gene (reference sequence). For the CDR3, the DNA is TGCGCCAGCAGGGGAGGGACAGACACTGAAGCTTTCTTT. Its protein is CASRGGTDTEAFF.

The J gene is TRBJ2-5, the V gene TRBV7-2; TRBD2 agrees at 7 bases. V dropped 9 bases and J dropped 0; count of bases not matched to a gene: 13. The CDR3 spans 16 residues. Germline V gene sequence: CDR1 SGHTA, CDR2 FQGNSA. In DNA form, the CDR3 reads TGTGCCAGTAGTACAAGGGAGGGTCGGAACCAAGAGACCCAGTACTTC. It specifies CASSTREGRNQETQYF.